These 30 T cell receptor beta chains came from one sample sequenced in a study of circulating CD8 cells and anti-PD-1 response in melanoma. Each library started from roughly 16 ng of total RNA using the QIAseq Immune Repertoire TCR panel. TCRdb analysed the reads with MiXCR anew, one entry per CDR3 protein. The table records several hundred distinct CDR3 sequences, 15% of them present only once. Four subsets defined by PD-1 and/or TIGIT were sorted from live CD3+CD8+TCRalphabeta+ cells. Sequences were derived from CD8+ T cells from PBMCs, sampled at baseline or after one month of anti-PD-1 therapy (not recorded which). The receptors were sampled from a human donor with melanoma. The donor label of this sample is uncertain. Some clones in this sample may be carry-over from other donors' samples.

In this sample, this clonotype is large. This chain uses TRBV28 with TRBJ1-5, with D maybe TRBD1 (5 bases). Trimming stripped 4 bases from V and 4 bases from J, with 17 bases between. Germline assignment: CDR1 MDHEN and CDR2 SYDVKM. The length of the CDR3 is 16 residues. This CDR3 is CASSSRRQSKNQPQHF. The CDR3 DNA follows: TGTGCCAGCAGTTCTCGCCGACAGAGTAAAAATCAGCCCCAGCATTTT.

By its share, this clonotype is hyperexpanded. V usage is TRBV5-6 and J usage is TRBJ1-2; D is unresolved. CDR3 length equals 16 residues. CDR1 is SGHDT, CDR2 YYEEEE, per germline. With 0 bases removed from V and 4 bases from J, the gap between germline ends came to 16 bases. CDR3: CASSLEVGSETYGYTF. The CDR3 DNA sequence: TGTGCCAGCAGCTTGGAAGTTGGCAGCGAGACCTATGGCTACACCTTC.

This clonotype was counted only a few times. The J gene is TRBJ2-3, the V gene TRBV27, with TRBD2 identical over 10 bases. The CDR3 is 16 residues long. Trimming removed 9 bases from V and 0 bases from J; junction bases left unmatched: 9. Germline CDR1 reads MNHEY; CDR2 reads SMNVEV (reference sequence). The CDR3 DNA sequence: TGTGCCAGTAGTCTAGCGGGGGCCCTTAGCACAGATACGCAGTATTTT. Translated: CASSLAGALSTDTQYF.

This clonotype is labeled large. The CDR3 sequence is CASSFVRGRNTGELFF. CDR3 nucleotide sequence: TGTGCCAGCAGTTTTGTTCGGGGGCGGAACACCGGGGAGCTGTTTTTT. This sequence joins TRBV28 and TRBJ2-2; the D call may be TRBD1 or TRBD2 (6 bases each). CDR3 length: 16 amino acids. The V end lost 3 bases, the J end lost 1 base, and 12 bases lay between the germline ends. In germline, CDR1 is MDHEN, CDR2 SYDVKM.

In its sample, this clonotype ranks as medium-sized. This rearrangement joins TRBV19 to TRBJ1-1; D gene ambiguous. The V and J ends lost 1 base and 1 base respectively, with 4 bases between them. Germline V lookup: CDR1 LNHDA, CDR2 SQIVND (reference sequence). The CDR3 consists of 13 residues. The CDR3 coding sequence is TGTGCCAGTAGTATAGTGAGGAACACTGAAGCTTTCTTT. As protein: CASSIVRNTEAFF.

This clonotype is medium-sized within its sample. The chain joins TRBV5-5 to TRBJ1-3, with 7 bases identical to TRBD1. The CDR3 runs 15 residues. Germline V gene data show CDR1 as SGHKS and CDR2 as YYEKEE (reference sequence). V shed 1 base, J shed 8 bases, and the junction held 9 bases outside the gene matches. The CDR3 sequence is CASSLYTGAVDTIYF. The CDR3 coding sequence is TGTGCCAGCAGCTTGTATACAGGGGCGGTGGACACCATATATTTT.

By its share, this clonotype is hyperexpanded. V and J are TRBV28 and TRBJ2-1; 8 bases map to TRBD1. Trimming at V came to 5 bases and at J to 7 bases, leaving 10 bases not matched to a gene. CDR3 length: 15 amino acids. Germline lookup yields CDR1 MDHEN and CDR2 SYDVKM. CDR3 region: CASSPGTGPSNEQFF. CDR3 bases: TGTGCCAGCAGTCCCGGGACAGGCCCCTCTAATGAGCAGTTCTTC.

This clonotype appeared a few times. The gene calls are TRBV9 and TRBJ2-7; D remains unclear. This CDR3 spans 15 amino acids. Germline V lookup: CDR1 SGDLS, CDR2 YYNGEE. V shed 0 bases and J shed 2 bases, with 12 bases lying between them. The CDR3 DNA sequence: TGTGCCAGCAGCGTAGATGCTACAGCAACCTACGAGCAGTACTTC. This gives the protein CASSVDATATYEQYF.

The rearrangement links TRBV28 to TRBJ2-7; D remains ambiguous. In germline, CDR1 is MDHEN, CDR2 SYDVKM. Trimming left V 3 bases short and J 2 bases short, with 8 bases between. The CDR3 sequence is 13 residues long. As DNA, the CDR3 is TGTGCCAGCAGTTTCGCCAGTCCCTACGAGCAGTACTTC. It codes for CASSFASPYEQYF. Variable domain in full (rest from reference TRBV28 and TRBJ2-7): DVKVTQSSRYLVKRTGEKVFLECVQDMDHENMFWYRQDPGLGLRLIYFSYDVKMKEKGDIPEGYSVSREKKERFSLILESASTNQTSMYLCASSFASPYEQYFGPGTRLTVT.

Within the sample, this clonotype is medium-sized. V usage is TRBV2 and J usage is TRBJ2-3; no clear D. The CDR3 loop spans 13 amino acids. V was shortened by 7 bases and J by 0 bases, with 8 bases between the two germline ends. CDR1 and CDR2 from the germline V gene are SNHLY and FYNNEI. The CDR3: CASTLPSTDTQYF. The CDR3 region has the DNA TGTGCCAGCACCCTACCTAGCACAGATACGCAGTATTTT.

By share, this clonotype ranks as medium-sized. The CDR3 sequence is CASSFAGAQGNTIYF. The CDR3 coding sequence is TGTGCCAGCAGCTTCGCAGGGGCCCAGGGAAACACCATATATTTT. The rearrangement links TRBV7-9 to TRBJ1-3, with a possible D match to TRBD1 (6 bases). Per germline, CDR1 SEHNR and CDR2 FQNEAQ (reference sequence). The CDR3 contains 15 residues. V was trimmed by 3 bases and J by 4 bases, leaving 13 bases between them.

A note on this clonotype: This may arise from a read error, as a much more abundant clone is one base away. V is TRBV19 and J is TRBJ2-1; no definite D call. CDR1 is LNHDA, CDR2 SQIVND, per germline (reference sequence). This CDR3 spans 14 amino acids. CDR3 sequence reads: CDSSIDSSYNEQFF. The CDR3 DNA reads TGTGACAGTAGTATAGATAGCTCGTACAATGAGCAGTTCTTC.

J is TRBJ2-3 and V is TRBV29-1; the D is unclear. CDR3 length equals 13 residues. Germline CDR1 SQVTM, CDR2 ANQGSEA. V was clipped by 0 bases and J by 11 bases, with 15 bases between them. The CDR3 region is CSVEDSAERLQYF. The CDR3 DNA reads TGCAGCGTTGAAGATTCGGCAGAAAGGCTGCAGTATTTT.

V gene TRBV6-2 or TRBV6-3 combines with J gene TRBJ1-1; D gene unclear. V shed 6 bases and J shed 1 base, with 3 bases lying between them. The germline gives CDR1 MNHEY, CDR2 SVGEGT. This CDR3 has 11 residues. CDR3 amino acids: CASRENTEAFF. DNA for the CDR3: TGTGCCAGCAGAGAGAACACTGAAGCTTTCTTT.

This clonotype was seen a few times. The rearrangement joins TRBV6-6 to TRBJ2-7; 8 bases align to TRBD1. The CDR3 contains 14 residues. V lost 5 bases and J lost 4; bases outside the gene matches: 7. The germline V gene has CDR1 MNHNY and CDR2 SVGAGI (reference sequence). CDR3 nucleotides: TGTGCCAGCAGTGCAGGACAGGGTGGTTACGAGCAGTACTTC. The encoded protein is CASSAGQGGYEQYF.

This clonotype rates as large (0.1 to 1%). V is TRBV30 and J is TRBJ2-2, with 8 positions matching TRBD2. Germline V gene data show CDR1 as GTSNPN and CDR2 as SVGIG (reference sequence). The CDR3 totals 15 residues. The V and J ends lost 1 base and 3 bases, in that order; junction bases with no gene match: 4. The CDR3 reads CAWSGSGSDTGELFF. The CDR3 DNA is TGTGCCTGGAGTGGCAGCGGGAGCGACACCGGGGAGCTGTTTTTT.

This clonotype was counted between two and nine times. The rearrangement joins TRBV19 to TRBJ2-1; tentatively, D is TRBD2 (6 bases). V shed 3 bases and J shed 7 bases, with 10 bases lying between them. This CDR3 is 13 amino acids long. From germline, CDR1 is LNHDA and CDR2 SQIVND (reference sequence). The CDR3 is CASSISGGNEQFF. The CDR3 bases are TGTGCCAGTAGTATTTCTGGGGGGAATGAGCAGTTCTTC.

About this clonotype itself: Here the CDR3 omits its conserved ending phenylalanine or tryptophan, so a read error is the likely source. This rearrangement joins TRBV27 to TRBJ2-7, with 7 positions matching TRBD1. The length of the CDR3 is 14 residues. Looked up from germline, CDR1 is MNHEY and CDR2 is SMNVEV (reference sequence). The CDR3 is CTSSLTQGFYEQYL. DNA for the CDR3: TGTACCAGCAGTTTAACACAGGGGTTCTACGAGCAGTACCTC.

This clonotype is termed large (0.1 to 1%). The chain is built from TRBV11-2 and TRBJ2-3; D is undetermined. Per germline, CDR1 SGHAT and CDR2 FQNNGV. The germline V and J ends were trimmed by 5 bases and 2 bases, with 8 bases remaining between them. The CDR3 loop spans 13 amino acids. As DNA, the CDR3 is TGTGCCAGCAGCATATCGAACACAGATACGCAGTATTTT. It encodes CASSISNTDTQYF.

This clonotype counts as medium-sized (0.01 to 0.1%). The V gene is TRBV19, the J gene TRBJ2-7; no firm D call. CDR3 length: 16 residues. V dropped 3 bases and J dropped 4 bases, with 19 bases sitting between them. Germline V gene data show CDR1 as LNHDA and CDR2 as SQIVND (reference sequence). The CDR3 DNA is TGTGCCAGTAGTATCCGGCTGGGAAAGGGTGGATACGAGCAGTACTTC. Its translation is CASSIRLGKGGYEQYF.

Comment on this clonotype: The junction departs from the called germline gene at one end, perhaps through a read error. The chain links TRBV7-2 to TRBJ2-1; TRBD2 agrees at 8 bases. There are 15 residues in the CDR3. Germline V gene lookup returns CDR1 SGHTA and CDR2 FQGNSA. The CDR3 spells CASSSTSGRGLEQVF. The CDR3 DNA reads as TGTGCCAGCAGCTCTACCAGCGGGAGAGGTCTTGAGCAGGTCTTC.

This chain connects TRBV5-4 to TRBJ2-7; D gene unclear. The germline V gene has CDR1 SGHNT and CDR2 YYREEE (reference sequence). The CDR3 runs 12 residues. V lost 0 bases, J lost 6 bases, and 7 bases lay in between. CDR3 region: CASSLGGSEQYF. CDR3 in DNA: TGTGCCAGCAGCTTGGGGGGAAGCGAGCAGTACTTC.

This clonotype appeared a few times. This chain connects TRBV28 to TRBJ2-7; TRBD1 matches 9 bases. The CDR3 contains 15 residues. Germline CDR1 reads MDHEN; CDR2 reads SYDVKM. The junction had 10 bases not matched to a gene; V was cut back by 6 bases and J by 4 bases. In DNA, the CDR3 is TGTGCCAGCAGCCGGACAGGGGAAGTGAGATACGAGCAGTACTTC. It specifies CASSRTGEVRYEQYF.

By share, this clonotype counts as hyperexpanded. The V gene is TRBV6-2 or TRBV6-3, the J gene TRBJ2-7; possible D gene TRBD2, 5 bases. CDR1 is MNHEY, CDR2 SVGEGT, per germline. Trimming cost V 10 bases and J 6 bases, with 19 bases left between them. The CDR3 runs 13 residues. CDR3 region: CATATSGLFEQYF. In DNA form, the CDR3 reads TGTGCCACAGCAACATCGGGGTTATTCGAGCAGTACTTC.

By proportion, this clonotype is large. The chain is built from TRBV19 and TRBJ1-2; 8 bases are a match to TRBD1. Germline CDR1 and CDR2: LNHDA and SQIVND (reference sequence). The V and J ends lost 5 bases and 1 base, in that order; junction bases with no gene match: 6. CDR3 length: 15 residues. The CDR3 sequence is CASSGRTGNNYGYTF. The CDR3 DNA reads TGTGCCAGTAGTGGCCGGACAGGGAATAACTATGGCTACACCTTC.

This chain uses TRBV7-6 with TRBJ2-5; unclear D gene. From germline, CDR1 is SGHVS and CDR2 FNYEAQ. The CDR3 has 15 residues. The germline V and J ends were trimmed by 0 bases and 5 bases, with 13 bases remaining between them. CDR3 bases: TGTGCCAGCAGCTTAGCCCTCCGGCCTGGGGAGACCCAGTACTTC. It translates to CASSLALRPGETQYF.

V usage is TRBV28 and J usage is TRBJ1-4, with D possibly being TRBD1 (6 bases). This CDR3 has 16 residues. Germline CDR1 is MDHEN and CDR2 is SYDVKM. The germline V and J ends were trimmed by 1 base and 4 bases, with 13 bases remaining between them. The CDR3 nucleotides read TGTGCCAGCAGTTTATCACAGGGCCCCGTTAATGAAAAACTGTTTTTT. Its protein is CASSLSQGPVNEKLFF.

This clonotype has a handful of counts. The chain has TRBV14 and TRBJ2-3; D not certain. There are 13 residues in the CDR3. The germline V gene encodes CDR1 SGHDN and CDR2 FVKESK. The V gene lost 1 base and the J gene lost 6 bases, with 8 bases spanning the gap. The CDR3 DNA reads TGTGCCAGCAGCCAAGTAGCCCGCGATACGCAGTATTTT. This sequence encodes CASSQVARDTQYF.

This clonotype has more than one count but fewer than ten. The rearrangement links TRBV9 to TRBJ2-7; 7 nucleotides align to TRBD2. The CDR3 contains 17 residues. The germline V gene has CDR1 SGDLS and CDR2 YYNGEE. V shed 3 bases, J shed 5 bases, and the junction held 17 bases outside the gene matches. The CDR3 is CASSGLERTSPVHEQYF. The DNA for the CDR3 is TGTGCCAGCAGCGGATTGGAAAGGACTAGTCCGGTTCACGAGCAGTACTTC.

In its sample, this clonotype is medium-sized. The germline gene is not matched at one end of the junction; a read error may be the cause. This chain joins TRBV6-2 or TRBV6-3 and TRBJ2-5; TRBD2 matches at 9 bases. The germline CDR1 and CDR2 sequences are MNHEY and SVGEGT. CDR3 size: 17 residues. The CDR3, as DNA: TGTGCCAGCAGTTACTCGATTTTGCGGGGGGGACAAGGGACCCAGTACTTC. It encodes CASSYSILRGGQGTQYF.